One and the same sample provided the 5 T cell receptor beta chains below, sequenced in a study of T cell responses to AZD1222 COVID-19 vaccine (dated by TCRdb to 2020 to 2022). The library was made by the immunoSEQ multiplex PCR assay. Held by TCRdb, this immuneACCESS table contains in-frame sequences only and omits some clones. Under half of the omission traces to an unresolved V gene where checked; the cause of the rest is unknown. Present in this sample are approximately 170,000 clones, around 93% of which were seen just once. The ten top clones hold 4.4% of the sample. In the paper's terms, the time point label means: baseline before first vaccination. The sample in question was peripheral blood, obtained on day 0 of AZD1222 vaccination. All receptors come from an adult in good health.

The rearrangement links TRBV2 to TRBJ2-1; D ambiguous. Germline V lookup: CDR1 SNHLY, CDR2 FYNNEI. The CDR3 has 16 residues. Trimming took off 2 bases at V and 3 bases at J, with 14 bases between the two ends. The CDR3 here is CASSEPPRTRYNEQFF. The CDR3 DNA reads as TGTGCCAGCAGTGAACCACCCCGAACCCGCTACAATGAGCAGTTCTTC.

The chain has TRBV4-3 and TRBJ1-2, with TRBD1 as a possible D gene (6 bases). The CDR3 is made up of 16 amino acids. Trimming removed 6 bases at V and 3 bases at J, with 20 bases between. Germline V gene sequence: CDR1 LGHNA, CDR2 YSLEER. CDR3 sequence: CASRRNWDTRYYGYTF. The CDR3 nucleotides read TGCGCCAGCAGGCGAAATTGGGACACGAGATACTATGGCTACACCTTC.

This clone was seen a single time. This chain uses TRBV11-3 with TRBJ1-2; D gene uncertain. The length of the CDR3 is 16 residues. Germline V gives CDR1 SGHNT, CDR2 YENEEA. V was shortened by 5 bases and J by 0 bases, with 16 bases between the two germline ends. The CDR3 is CASSDPGDGANYGYTF. The CDR3 DNA reads as TGTGCCAGCAGCGACCCTGGAGACGGAGCTAACTATGGCTACACCTTC.

The rearrangement uses TRBV5-4 and TRBJ1-2; weak D call: TRBD1 (5 bases). This CDR3 comprises 14 residues. Germline assignment: CDR1 SGHNT and CDR2 YYREEE (reference sequence). V was clipped by 2 bases and J by 2 bases, with 10 bases between them. The CDR3 region has the DNA TGTGCCAGCAGCTTCCGGGGGGGGAACTATGGCTACACCTTC. It encodes CASSFRGGNYGYTF.

The chain employs TRBV5-1 and TRBJ2-6; 7 bases are shared with TRBD1. The germline V gene has CDR1 SGHRS and CDR2 YFSETQ. Germline trimming cut 4 bases from V and 0 bases from J; bases unmatched to any gene: 7. The CDR3 contains 17 residues. CDR3 DNA: TGCGCCAGCAGCCCGGACAGGCCGAGCTCTGGGGCCAACGTCCTGACTTTC. Amino acids: CASSPDRPSSGANVLTF.